This section outlines one TCR beta chain sequence together with its context. The specificity of this receptor is unknown. Qualities for individual bases were not recorded, and no much larger clone is one base off. The sample originates from a study of somatic mutations in cytotoxic T cells in rheumatoid arthritis (dated by TCRdb to about 2017). Describing the broader study: Before any treatment started and right after they were diagnosed, patients gave peripheral blood samples (30 ml EDTA). A FACSAria II or Sony SH800 was used to flow-sort some V beta antibody-stained T-cell populations at nearly 100% purity, and TCRB sequencing was also done on sorted V beta1+ cells. Whether expanded CD8+ T-cell clones in untreated, newly diagnosed rheumatoid arthritis carry somatic mutations was the study question, and clonality was characterized with TCRB deep sequencing. TCRB deep sequencing was performed for more than 50 rheumatoid arthritis patients and 20 healthy controls. Patients and controls did not essentially differ in median age, which was nearly identical between the groups.

Sequencing of TCRB CDR3 was done on genomic DNA with the immunoSEQ assay. The authors' analysis ran thus. When patient CD8+ clones exceeding 1% were checked against published virus-specific TCRB sequences, only a few matched. Only productive TCRB rearrangements were included in the analyses. Defining a clone by its unique TCRB CDR3 sequence, the study calculated clonality as a productive clonality index derived from Shannon entropy. The template counts of each clone relative to the total templates per sample were used to calculate repertoire overlap between two samples. Flow cytometry-measured V-gene usage correlated with V-gene usage from TCRB sequencing, with a Spearman r of about 0.65. In TCRdb, the immuneACCESS table is reduced to in-frame sequences with V and J assigned. These tables do not hold every clone; where another copy was compared, an unresolved V gene accounts for under half, and the others remain unexplained. V and J calls and clone size are as listed in that table; D and trimming were resolved from the DNA. This sample holds just under 7,000 clones; roughly four fifths were observed only once. The ten largest clones add up to around 14% of the sample.

On an AutoMACS, CD4+ and CD8+ cells were isolated via positive magnetic bead selection, and their purity was verified by flow cytometry. After a first flow cytometry screen using a TCR V beta antibody panel, clonal expansions were characterized through TCRB deep sequencing of sorted CD8+ fractions. Ficoll-Paque PLUS density gradient separation was used to isolate peripheral blood mononuclear cells. DNA from CD4-enriched, CD8-enriched or PBMC samples was extracted using Nucleospin Tissue or Tissue XS kits and then quantified on a Qubit 2.0 fluorometer. Results the study describes overall, beyond this receptor: In patients, CD8+ clonality rose with age (Spearman r of about 0.51), which was not the case in healthy controls. The expanded CD8+ clones had unknown antigen targets, and not appearing in virus-specific databases did not rule out that they were virus-specific. The largest CD8+ clone made up more than 20% of CD8+ cells in about an eighth of the 65 patients, and blood and synovial fluid shared several identical CD8+ TCRB sequences. CD8+ T-cell clonality did not differ significantly between rheumatoid arthritis patients and age-matched healthy controls.

Sequencing input: CD8+ T cells sorted from blood. The receptor was derived from an adult with rheumatoid arthritis.

The CDR3 in this case is CASSPGHSNQPQHF. In nucleotides, the sequence is TGTGCCAGCAGCCCGGGACACTCCAATCAGCCCCAGCATTTT. The rearrangement joined TRBV6-1 to TRBJ1-5; a weak D assignment points to TRBD1 (6 bases agree). For CDR1 and CDR2, the germline V gene lists MNHNS and SASEGT. The V end loses 6 bases and the J end loses 3 bases, and a stretch of 12 bases separates them. Taken from cysteine to phenylalanine, the CDR3 has 14 residues. Kept here is only the CDR3 DNA, which spans 42 bases and is read in frame from base 1.